This T cell receptor beta chain appears in the sequencing data of a study of early T cells in non-severe SARS-CoV-2 infection. In the study overall: Investigators sequenced bulk RNA drawn from unsorted whole blood, and chains remained unpaired. Study-wide findings and caveats: VDJdb matching favored anti-spike CD8 responses, missing private and CD4 specificities.

Many counts were recorded for this clonotype. Its antigen remains unknown. As part of library construction, unique molecular identifiers were attached to individual cDNA molecules. MiXCR, applied by TCRdb to the 5' RACE reads, yields one record per CDR3 protein. The repertoire has around 60,000 distinct CDR3 sequences, about 17% of them found once; the top ten carry about 8.4%. The CDR3 has 13 amino acids. In germline, CDR1 is SGHRS, CDR2 YFSETQ. The trim removed 2 bases at V and 3 bases at J, leaving 2 bases unmatched. This rearrangement joins TRBV5-1 to TRBJ2-7; 7 bases agree with TRBD1. This clonotype was obtained from an adult who was a healthcare worker with PCR-confirmed SARS-CoV-2 infection or an uninfected control (not recorded which). This sample comprised whole blood, obtained at baseline. CDR3 nucleotide sequence: TGCGCCAGCAGCTTTTGGGACAGCTACGAGCAGTACTTC. Translating gives CASSFWDSYEQYF.